These 11 T cell receptor beta chains were sequenced from one sample in a study of shared clonotypes between healthy human individuals. The repertoire was sequenced with immunoSEQ multiplex PCR; TCRdb's copy has only in-frame clones and lacks some. The table lists 2 million to 2.5 million clones, 90% to 95% of them singletons, with 0.35% to 0.45% in the top ten. The material sequenced was naive CD4+ T cells from PBMCs. Described subset: CD45RA+ positively selected. Receptor source: a man aged 18 to 29 in good health. Some clones in this sample may be carry-over from other donors' samples.

J is TRBJ2-7 and V is TRBV6-5; tentatively, D is TRBD2 (6 bases). Germline CDR1 reads MNHEY; CDR2 reads SVGAGI. Trimming removed 0 bases at V and 6 bases at J, with 15 bases between. The CDR3 totals 15 residues. The CDR3, as DNA: TGTGCCAGCAGTTACTCGGGACTGGGCTGGGGCGAGCAGTACTTC. It codes for CASSYSGLGWGEQYF.

The gene calls are TRBV7-8 and TRBJ2-5; D is possibly TRBD2 (7 bases). The CDR3 spans 15 residues. The germline CDR1 and CDR2 sequences are SGHVS and FQNEAQ. V lost 3 bases and J 7 bases, leaving 18 bases between the germline ends. As DNA, the CDR3 is TGTGCCAGCAGCTTGCAGGGGTCTCCGGGGGGGACCCAGTACTTC. This sequence encodes CASSLQGSPGGTQYF.

J is TRBJ2-2 and V is TRBV7-2, with D unclear. This CDR3 is 14 amino acids long. V lost 5 bases and J lost 1, with 8 bases in between. CDR1 is SGHTA, CDR2 FQGNSA, per germline. This CDR3 reads CASSVTLNTGELFF. The CDR3 DNA reads TGTGCCAGCAGCGTTACTTTGAACACCGGGGAGCTGTTTTTT.

The chain employs TRBV27 and TRBJ1-2; D uncertain. The CDR3 loop spans 10 amino acids. V lost 6 bases and J 8 bases, leaving 7 bases between the germline ends. Germline CDR1 MNHEY, CDR2 SMNVEV (reference sequence). The CDR3 sequence is CASRLGGYTF. CDR3 coding DNA: TGTGCCAGCAGGTTGGGGGGCTACACCTTC.

A word on this clone: Distinct nucleotide sequences in the sample also encode this CDR3. The rearrangement joins TRBV28 to TRBJ2-1; the D gene is possibly TRBD1 (6 bases). V lost 2 bases to trimming and J lost 10 bases, with 9 bases between them. The CDR3 is 12 amino acids. CDR1 MDHEN and CDR2 SYDVKM come from the germline V gene. Written as DNA, the CDR3 is TGTGCCAGCAGTTTAAGTGGGACAGAGCAGTTCTTC. Its translation: CASSLSGTEQFF. Based on the CDR3 plus reference TRBV28 and TRBJ2-1, the full variable domain is DVKVTQSSRYLVKRTGEKVFLECVQDMDHENMFWYRQDPGLGLRLIYFSYDVKMKEKGDIPEGYSVSREKKERFSLILESASTNQTSMYLCASSLSGTEQFFGPGTRLTVL.

The rearrangement links TRBV10-3 to TRBJ1-2, with D possibly matching TRBD1 (6 bases). Trimming took 4 bases from V and 4 from J, leaving 16 bases between them. The V gene's germline CDR1 is ENHRY and CDR2 SYGVKD. The CDR3 loop spans 15 amino acids. DNA for the CDR3: TGTGCCATCAGTGGCGACGGGGGGGCCAGCTATGGCTACACCTTC. It translates to CAISGDGGASYGYTF.

V is TRBV25-1 and J is TRBJ2-5, with TRBD1 matching over 10 bases. The trim removed 3 bases at V and 2 bases at J, leaving 6 bases unmatched. The CDR3 is 16 residues long. The V gene's germline CDR1 is MGHDK and CDR2 SYGVNS. The CDR3 loop is CASSDPRQGAQETQYF. CDR3 bases: TGTGCCAGCAGTGATCCCCGACAGGGGGCTCAAGAGACCCAGTACTTC.

The V gene is TRBV9, the J gene TRBJ2-1, with 10 bases fitting TRBD2. This CDR3 contains 16 residues. Germline loops: CDR1 SGDLS, CDR2 YYNGEE. V lost 1 base to trimming and J lost 6 bases; unmatched junction nucleotides: 7. The chain's CDR3 is CASSVLSLAGSNEQFF. In nucleotides, the CDR3 is TGTGCCAGCAGCGTACTTTCACTAGCGGGATCCAATGAGCAGTTCTTC.

V and J are TRBV28 and TRBJ1-5; D perhaps matches TRBD1 (6 bases). This CDR3 has 15 amino acids. Germline CDR1 reads MDHEN; CDR2 reads SYDVKM. Trimming took 5 bases from V and 5 from J, leaving 16 bases between them. Here the CDR3 reads CASSARGGGYQPQHF. In nucleotides, the CDR3 is TGTGCCAGCAGTGCTCGAGGGGGGGGGTATCAGCCCCAGCATTTT. The complete variable domain, with remaining parts taken from reference TRBV28 and TRBJ1-5, reads DVKVTQSSRYLVKRTGEKVFLECVQDMDHENMFWYRQDPGLGLRLIYFSYDVKMKEKGDIPEGYSVSREKKERFSLILESASTNQTSMYLCASSARGGGYQPQHFGDGTRLSIL.

This clone is a singleton in its sample. This CDR3 is also generated by other DNA sequences in the sample. This rearrangement joins TRBV28 to TRBJ1-2, with D tentatively TRBD1 (5 bases). Per germline, CDR1 MDHEN and CDR2 SYDVKM. V lost 5 bases, J lost 2 bases, and 9 bases lay in between. This CDR3 is built from 13 residues. CDR3 protein: CASSLTGNYGYTF. The CDR3 DNA sequence: TGTGCCAGCAGTCTAACAGGAAACTATGGCTACACCTTC.

This clone was found once. V is TRBV4-2 and J is TRBJ2-7; a possible D gene is TRBD2 (6 bases). The CDR3 is made up of 16 amino acids. Trimming took off 0 bases at V and 5 bases at J, with 17 bases between the two ends. Germline values: CDR1 LGHNA, CDR2 YNFKEQ. The chain's CDR3 is CASSQDVREIVHEQYF. As DNA, the CDR3 is TGTGCCAGCAGCCAAGATGTCCGGGAGATTGTCCACGAGCAGTACTTC.